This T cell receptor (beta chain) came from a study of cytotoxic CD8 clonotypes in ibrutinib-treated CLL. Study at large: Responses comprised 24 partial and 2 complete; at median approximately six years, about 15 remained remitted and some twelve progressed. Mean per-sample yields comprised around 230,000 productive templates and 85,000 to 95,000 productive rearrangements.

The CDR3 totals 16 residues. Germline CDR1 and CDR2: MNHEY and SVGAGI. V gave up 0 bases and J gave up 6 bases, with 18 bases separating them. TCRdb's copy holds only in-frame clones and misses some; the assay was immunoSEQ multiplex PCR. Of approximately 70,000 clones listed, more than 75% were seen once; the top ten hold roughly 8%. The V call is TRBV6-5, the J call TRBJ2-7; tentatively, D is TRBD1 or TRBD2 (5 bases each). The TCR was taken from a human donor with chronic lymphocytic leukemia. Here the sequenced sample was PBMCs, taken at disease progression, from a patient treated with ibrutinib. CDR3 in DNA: TGTGCCAGCAGTTACTCGGTTATAGGGACGGGGATCGAGCAGTACTTC. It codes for CASSYSVIGTGIEQYF.